A selection of T cell receptor beta chains follows, all from one sample in a study of T cell repertoires in cytomegalovirus infection. Using its own MiXCR run on the reads, TCRdb lists one record per CDR3 protein. The top ten clones hold approximately 30% of a sample with about 180,000 distinct CDR3 sequences, roughly 14% of them seen once. Input material: PBMCs. The receptors were gathered from a human donor in good health (CMV status not recorded). Some clones in this sample may be carry-over from other donors' samples. Each CDR3 is given with its conserved first and last residue. A D gene is named only where the DNA matches it firmly. Not all rows give a size; the values are once, few, many and, for expanded clones, a class.

size	V	D	J	DNA	CDR3
.	TRBV20-1	.	TRBJ1-6	TGCAGTACGAAGATCAGGGAGAGCTCCTATAATTCACCCCTCCACTTT	CSTKIRESSYNSPLHF
many	TRBV19	.	TRBJ1-1	TGTGCCAGTAGTATTGTGACAGGCAACACTGAAGCTTTCTTT	CASSIVTGNTEAFF
many	TRBV7-2	.	TRBJ2-1	TGTGCCAGCAGCCTTTTAGGTGAGCAGTTCTTC	CASSLLGEQFF
.	TRBV3-1	.	TRBJ1-5	TGTGCCAGCAGCCAAGATGGCAGCCACAATCAGCCCCAGCATTTT	CASSQDGSHNQPQHF
many	TRBV7-6	TRBD1	TRBJ1-5	TGTGCCAGCAGCTTATTATTATTCGGCAGTGGACAGGCCAGCAATCAGCCCCAGCATTTT	CASSLLLFGSGQASNQPQHF
.	TRBV18	.	TRBJ2-3	TGTGCCAGCTCACCCGGGTGGAGCACAGATACGCAGTATTTT	CASSPGWSTDTQYF
.	TRBV10-3	TRBD2	TRBJ2-3	TGTGCCACCAAACTAGCGGGGGTATCAGATACGCAGTATTTT	CATKLAGVSDTQYF
many	TRBV28	.	TRBJ1-4	TGTGCCAGCAGAAAAACGTGGGAAAAACTGTTTTTT	CASRKTWEKLFF
many	TRBV10-3	.	TRBJ2-1	TGTGCCATCAGACAGGGTAAGGACAATGAGCAGTTCTTC	CAIRQGKDNEQFF
many	TRBV27	TRBD2	TRBJ2-7	TGTGCCAGCAGTTTTTACACTAGCGGGCCCTACGAGCAGTACTTC	CASSFYTSGPYEQYF
many	TRBV11-2	.	TRBJ2-2	TGTGCCAGCAGCTCCGGTCAGACCGGGGAGCTGTTTTTT	CASSSGQTGELFF
few	TRBV29-1	TRBD1	TRBJ2-7	TGCAGCGTTGACCAGGGGGCCGACGAGCAGTACTTC	CSVDQGADEQYF
.	TRBV7-9	TRBD1	TRBJ2-7	TGTGCCAGCAGCTTACAAACAGGGGGCGACTACGAGCAGTACTTC	CASSLQTGGDYEQYF
many	TRBV7-3	TRBD2	TRBJ2-2	TGTGCCAGCAGCGCCCGACTAGCGGGAGGGCCTAACACCGGGGAGCTGTTTTTT	CASSARLAGGPNTGELFF
once	TRBV5-1	TRBD2	TRBJ2-7	TGCGCCAGCAGCTTTCTAGCGGGGGAGCAGTACTTC	CASSFLAGEQYF
many	TRBV5-1	TRBD1	TRBJ1-1	TGCGCCAGCAGGGAGGGGACAGCCATGAACACTGAAGCTTTCTTT	CASREGTAMNTEAFF
many	TRBV28	.	TRBJ2-3	TGTGCCAGCAGTTTCGTGGCGGGTACAGATACGCAGTATTTT	CASSFVAGTDTQYF
few	TRBV6-2/TRBV6-3	TRBD1	TRBJ1-2	TGTGCCAGCAGTCTCGGACAGGGGAATGGCTACACCTTC	CASSLGQGNGYTF
few	TRBV6-1	TRBD1	TRBJ2-7	TGTGCCAGCAGTGGCCGGGACAGGGGTTACGAGCAGTACTTC	CASSGRDRGYEQYF
many	TRBV4-2	.	TRBJ1-1	TGTGCCAGCAGCCAAGAGGGACTGAACACTGAAGCTTTCTTT	CASSQEGLNTEAFF
many	TRBV7-2	TRBD2	TRBJ2-5	TGTGCCAGCAGCCCGGAGAGCGGGAGGGCGTACTTC	CASSPESGRAYF
few	TRBV25-1	.	TRBJ1-2	TGTGCCAGCAGTGAGCCGGGACAAACCTATGGCTACACCTTC	CASSEPGQTYGYTF
few	TRBV10-3	.	TRBJ2-1	TGTGCCATCAGTGACTACCCCTCCTACAATGAGCAGTTCTTC	CAISDYPSYNEQFF
.	TRBV5-1	.	TRBJ1-1	TGCGCCAGCAGCTTGGCCGGGGACCACACTGAAGCTTTCTTT	CASSLAGDHTEAFF
many	TRBV7-2	.	TRBJ1-6	TGTGCCAGCAGCCCAGGGGCGAATTCACCCCTCCACTTT	CASSPGANSPLHF
many	TRBV7-8	.	TRBJ2-5	TGTGCCAGCAGCTTAGGTGGAGGGGCTCAAGAGACCCAGTACTTC	CASSLGGGAQETQYF
.	TRBV27	.	TRBJ1-6	TGTGCCAGCAGTTTGAACAGGCCGAGTTCACCCCTCCACTTT	CASSLNRPSSPLHF
few	TRBV7-8	TRBD2	TRBJ2-7	TGTGCCAGCAGCCCAAGGGAGGACGGGAGGGCCTCCGAGCAGTACTTC	CASSPREDGRASEQYF
few	TRBV7-9	.	TRBJ2-3	TGTGCCAGCAGCAGAATTCGCCGGGACTCTTCTATCTTAGCGCAGTATTTT	CASSRIRRDSSILAQYF
.	TRBV7-3	TRBD1	TRBJ2-2	TGTGCCAGCAACCCGACAGGGGGGAACACCGGGGAGCTGTTTTTT	CASNPTGGNTGELFF
.	TRBV5-4	TRBD1	TRBJ1-2	TGTGCCAGCAGCTCATCGGGACAGGGGAGTCGCTACACCTTC	CASSSSGQGSRYTF
many	TRBV25-1	TRBD1	TRBJ2-1	TGTGCCAGCGGAACAGGGGAACAGTTCTTC	CASGTGEQFF
many	TRBV7-9	.	TRBJ1-4	TGTGCCAGCAGCGGGGGCCTCTCGCGGGAAAAACTGTTTTTT	CASSGGLSREKLFF
few	TRBV28	.	TRBJ2-3	TGTGCCAGCAGAACAACGGGCACAGATACGCAGTATTTT	CASRTTGTDTQYF
few	TRBV28	TRBD1	TRBJ2-5	TGTGCCAGCAGTAAACAGGGGGATAGGAGAGAGACCCAGTACTTC	CASSKQGDRRETQYF
many	TRBV7-9	.	TRBJ2-4	TGTGCCAGCAGCTTAGAGGCGGGTGAAAACATTCAGTACTTC	CASSLEAGENIQYF